A single sample gave rise to the 19 T cell receptor beta chains below, sequenced in a study of T cell repertoires in cytomegalovirus infection (dated by TCRdb to the late 2010s). The instrument given in TCRdb is Illumina HiSeq 1500. Using fastp at Q25 and MiXCR, TCRdb reprocessed the public reads and kept productive beta chains. Merged by CDR3 protein, the rows form single entries marked with the most common genes and DNA. The sample includes about 920,000 distinct CDR3 sequences, with under 40% observed a single time. Roughly an eighth of the sample is held by the ten biggest clonotypes. What this sample's treatment or condition label stands for: in vitro stimulation with specific CMV peptide epitopes to enrich CMV-specific T cells. These receptors are not linked to any known antigen. This sample comprised cultured CD8+ T cells from PBMCs, obtained from culture after CMV antigen stimulation. The receptors shown here come from a human donor in good health (CMV status not recorded). Some clones in this sample may be carry-over from other donors' samples.

The table lists this clonotype with many counts. CDR3 protein: CASSLSRRGTEAFF. DNA for the CDR3: TGTGCCAGCAGCTTATCCCGACGTGGTACTGAAGCTTTCTTT. The chain carries TRBV7-6 and TRBJ1-1; D uncertain. Germline V lookup: CDR1 SGHVS, CDR2 FNYEAQ. V was cut by 2 bases and J by 5 bases, with 12 bases left in between. CDR3 size: 14 residues.

Turning to this clonotype: A single base separates this from a much larger clone, so it may be a read error. The chain joins TRBV12-3 or TRBV12-4 to TRBJ2-3; TRBD1 is a possible D gene (6 bases). The CDR3 covers 15 residues. The V gene lost 4 bases and the J gene lost 5 bases, with 16 bases spanning the gap. CDR3 nucleotides: TGTGCCAGCAGTTCCGGGACAAGGGTGTTAGATACGCAGTATTTT. It encodes CASSSGTRVLDTQYF.

Only one count was recorded for this clonotype. The V gene is TRBV7-3, the J gene TRBJ2-1, with 11 bases lining up with TRBD2. V trimming: 5 bases; J trimming: 4 bases; junction bases outside the gene matches: 10. The CDR3 extends over 17 amino acids. Per germline, CDR1 SGHTA and CDR2 FQGTGA. The CDR3 sequence: CASSPIAGGLSYNEQFF. CDR3 sequence (DNA): TGTGCCAGCAGCCCCATAGCGGGGGGGCTGTCTTACAATGAGCAGTTCTTC.

The chain combines TRBV27 with TRBJ2-3; the D gene is possibly TRBD2 (6 bases). Trimming took 7 bases from V and 6 from J, leaving 14 bases between them. CDR3 size: 13 residues. Germline V gene sequence: CDR1 MNHEY, CDR2 SMNVEV (reference sequence). The CDR3 spells CASTSRGMDTQYF. The CDR3 nucleotides are TGTGCCAGCACCTCCCGGGGGATGGATACGCAGTATTTT.

The V gene is TRBV7-6, the J gene TRBJ2-3; tentatively, D is TRBD2 (7 bases). CDR1 SGHVS and CDR2 FNYEAQ come from the germline V gene. The CDR3 totals 18 residues. Trimming cost V 4 bases and J 5 bases, with 25 bases left between them. CDR3 region: CASSSRGGGLLGQDTQYF. Written as DNA, the CDR3 is TGTGCCAGCAGCTCAAGGGGGGGGGGGCTATTGGGCCAAGATACGCAGTATTTT.

The chain employs TRBV11-2 and TRBJ1-2; the D gene is possibly TRBD1 (6 bases). Germline V gene sequence: CDR1 SGHAT, CDR2 FQNNGV. V was trimmed by 5 bases and J by 2 bases, leaving 18 bases between them. This CDR3 is 16 amino acids long. CDR3 sequence reads: CASSQWTVTGNYGYTF. CDR3 coding DNA: TGTGCCAGCAGCCAATGGACAGTCACGGGGAACTATGGCTACACCTTC.

In DNA, the CDR3 is TGCAGTGCTAGAGACGGGACTAGCTCCTACAATGAGCAGTTCTTC. Residues: CSARDGTSSYNEQFF. The chain has TRBV20-1 and TRBJ2-1; 8 bases are shared with TRBD2. CDR1 is DFQATT, CDR2 SNEGSKA, per germline (reference sequence). The CDR3 consists of 15 residues. Losses at the gene ends were 0 bases for V and 0 bases for J; bases not matched to a gene: 1.

This clonotype was detected a few times. This chain uses TRBV11-3 with TRBJ2-5, with 11 bases matching TRBD1. V was pared by 5 bases and J by 6 bases, with 8 bases of the junction left unmatched. The CDR3 runs 15 residues. Per germline, CDR1 SGHNT and CDR2 YENEEA. CDR3 DNA: TGTGCCAGCAGCCCACGGACAGGGGGCACGAAGACCCAGTACTTC. This codes for CASSPRTGGTKTQYF.

Note on this clonotype: This could be a read error, since a much larger clone is one nucleotide away. The V and J genes are TRBV7-6 and TRBJ1-1; D is undetermined. The CDR3 totals 13 residues. The germline CDR1 and CDR2 sequences are SGHVS and FNYEAQ. The CDR3: CVSSLAVGTEAFF. The CDR3 nucleotides are TGTGTCAGCAGCTTAGCGGTAGGGACTGAAGCTTTCTTT.

This chain connects TRBV28 to TRBJ2-1; D possibly corresponds to TRBD2 (5 bases). Trimming shortened V by 1 base and J by 4 bases, and 8 bases separated the two germline ends. The CDR3 spans 14 residues. Germline CDR1 is MDHEN and CDR2 is SYDVKM. The CDR3, as DNA: TGTGCCAGCAGTTTATTAACTAGATACAATGAGCAGTTCTTC. Its protein is CASSLLTRYNEQFF.

The V gene is TRBV6-1, the J gene TRBJ1-5; D is perhaps TRBD1 (6 bases). There are 16 residues in the CDR3. Trimming took off 2 bases at V and 2 bases at J, with 13 bases between the two ends. Per germline, CDR1 MNHNS and CDR2 SASEGT. The CDR3 DNA sequence: TGTGCCAGCAGTGAAACAGGGTGGGTTGGCAATCAGCCCCAGCATTTT. This translates into CASSETGWVGNQPQHF.

This clonotype was seen a handful of times. This chain links TRBV7-2 with TRBJ2-1; TRBD1 aligns across 9 bases. Germline trimming cut 1 base from V and 5 bases from J; bases unmatched to any gene: 6. From germline, CDR1 is SGHTA and CDR2 FQGNSA. The CDR3 is 16 residues long. The CDR3 DNA sequence: TGTGCCAGCAGCTTAGAAGTGGGGGACAGGGACAATGAGCAGTTCTTC. Protein: CASSLEVGDRDNEQFF.

The chain joins TRBV25-1 to TRBJ2-2; D may be TRBD2 (6 bases). Per germline, CDR1 MGHDK and CDR2 SYGVNS. This CDR3 is built from 16 residues. The ends were cut back, 6 bases at V and 1 base at J, with 15 bases in the middle. The CDR3 nucleotides are TGTGCCAGCAGGGGAGGCAGCCGCGGGAACACCGGGGAGCTGTTTTTT. Encoded protein: CASRGGSRGNTGELFF.

This clonotype showed up just a few times. V and J are TRBV28 and TRBJ1-1; D call uncertain. In germline, CDR1 is MDHEN, CDR2 SYDVKM. This CDR3 contains 14 residues. Trimming took 2 bases from V and 7 from J, leaving 14 bases between them. The DNA for the CDR3 is TGTGCCAGCAGTTTAAGGTCCCCCAAACTTGAAGCTTTCTTT. This encodes CASSLRSPKLEAFF. Variable domain in full (rest from reference TRBV28 and TRBJ1-1): DVKVTQSSRYLVKRTGEKVFLECVQDMDHENMFWYRQDPGLGLRLIYFSYDVKMKEKGDIPEGYSVSREKKERFSLILESASTNQTSMYLCASSLRSPKLEAFFGQGTRLTVV.

This clonotype was seen a handful of times. The chain is built from TRBV6-1 and TRBJ2-5, with TRBD1 matching over 11 bases. V was pared by 3 bases and J by 5 bases, with 11 bases of the junction left unmatched. CDR1 is MNHNS, CDR2 SASEGT, per germline. There are 17 residues in the CDR3. The CDR3: CASSDPGQGGSHETQYF. In DNA, the CDR3 is TGTGCCAGCAGTGACCCGGGACAGGGGGGTTCACATGAGACCCAGTACTTC.

This sequence joins TRBV3-1 and TRBJ1-5; maybe TRBD1 (6 bases). The CDR3 loop spans 16 amino acids. V shed 3 bases and J shed 4 bases, with 16 bases lying between them. The V gene's germline CDR1 is LGHDT and CDR2 YNNKEL (reference sequence). The CDR3 loop is CASSQHAGVANQPQHF. The CDR3 DNA reads TGTGCCAGCAGCCAGCACGCAGGGGTGGCTAATCAGCCCCAGCATTTT.

The chain carries TRBV4-1 and TRBJ1-1; D uncertain. V was trimmed by 4 bases and J by 1 base, leaving 13 bases between them. The CDR3 is made up of 15 amino acids. Looked up from germline, CDR1 is MGHRA and CDR2 is YSYEKL. The DNA for the CDR3 is TGCGCCAGCAGCCGCCAAAACACGGGGAACACTGAAGCTTTCTTT. It yields the protein CASSRQNTGNTEAFF.

The chain employs TRBV6-2 or TRBV6-3 and TRBJ2-2; no clear D. CDR1 is MNHEY, CDR2 SVGEGT, per germline. The CDR3 has 16 amino acids. The V and J ends lost 2 bases and 2 bases respectively, with 12 bases between them. CDR3 protein: CASSYERRRNTGELFF. CDR3 sequence (DNA): TGTGCCAGCAGTTACGAACGAAGGAGAAACACCGGGGAGCTGTTTTTT.

This clonotype turned up a few times. This chain connects TRBV6-6 to TRBJ2-5, with TRBD2 matching over 13 bases. Germline-derived CDR1 and CDR2 are MNHNY and SVGAGI (reference sequence). CDR3 length: 17 amino acids. V shed 6 bases, J shed 2 bases, and the junction held 9 bases outside the gene matches. CDR3 region: CASSSTGTSGAQETQYF. The CDR3 DNA is TGTGCCAGCAGCTCGACGGGGACTAGCGGGGCACAAGAGACCCAGTACTTC.